These 2 T cell receptor beta chains originate from one sample sequenced in a study of cytomegalovirus exposure and HLA in healthy donors. This PCR relied on a set of 60 Vbeta primers and 13 Jbeta primers. The assay was immunoSEQ multiplex PCR, and TCRdb's table has in-frame clones only and misses some. In the table there are some 150,000 clones, roughly 76% of which are singletons. The sequenced material came from PBMCs. These receptors came from a woman between 50 and 59 years old in good health and CMV-seronegative.

The genes are TRBV7-9 and TRBJ1-2; a possible D gene is TRBD1 (6 bases). The CDR3 covers 15 residues. V lost 5 bases and J 6 bases, leaving 19 bases between the germline ends. Germline V lookup: CDR1 SEHNR, CDR2 FQNEAQ (reference sequence). The CDR3, as DNA: TGTGCCAGCAGCCCTCGCGGGGGCAGGGTTGATGGCTACACCTTC. Translation gives CASSPRGGRVDGYTF.

The chain is built from TRBV9 and TRBJ2-5, with D possibly matching TRBD1 (6 bases). V was trimmed by 0 bases and J by 5 bases, leaving 14 bases between them. Germline CDR1 and CDR2: SGDLS and YYNGEE. This CDR3 is built from 15 residues. The chain's CDR3 is CASSVGTALGETQYF. The CDR3 DNA is TGTGCCAGCAGCGTAGGGACAGCCCTTGGGGAGACCCAGTACTTC.